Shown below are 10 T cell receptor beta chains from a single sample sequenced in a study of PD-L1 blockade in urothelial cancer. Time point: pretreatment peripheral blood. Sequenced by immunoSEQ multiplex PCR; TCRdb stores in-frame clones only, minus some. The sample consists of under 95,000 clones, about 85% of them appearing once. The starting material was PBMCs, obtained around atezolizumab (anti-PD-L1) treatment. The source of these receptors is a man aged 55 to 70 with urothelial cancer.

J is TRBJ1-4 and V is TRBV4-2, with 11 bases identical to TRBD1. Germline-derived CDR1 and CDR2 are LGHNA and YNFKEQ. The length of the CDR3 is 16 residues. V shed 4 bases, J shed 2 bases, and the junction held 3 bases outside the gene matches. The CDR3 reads CASSPGQGGTNEKLFF. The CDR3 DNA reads TGTGCCAGCAGCCCGGGACAGGGGGGCACTAATGAAAAACTGTTTTTT.

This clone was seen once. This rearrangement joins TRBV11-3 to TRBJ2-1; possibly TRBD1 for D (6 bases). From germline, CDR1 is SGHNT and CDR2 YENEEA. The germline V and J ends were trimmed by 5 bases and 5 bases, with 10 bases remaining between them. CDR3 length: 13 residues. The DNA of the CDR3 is TGTGCCAGCAGCAACCCAGGGGACAATGAGCAGTTCTTC. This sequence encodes CASSNPGDNEQFF.

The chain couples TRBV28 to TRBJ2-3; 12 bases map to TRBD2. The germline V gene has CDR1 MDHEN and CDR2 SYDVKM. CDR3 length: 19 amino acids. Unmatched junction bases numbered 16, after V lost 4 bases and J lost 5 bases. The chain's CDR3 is CASSSRGRLAGEGEDTQYF. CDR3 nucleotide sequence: TGTGCCAGCAGTTCCAGGGGGCGACTAGCGGGGGAGGGGGAAGATACGCAGTATTTT.

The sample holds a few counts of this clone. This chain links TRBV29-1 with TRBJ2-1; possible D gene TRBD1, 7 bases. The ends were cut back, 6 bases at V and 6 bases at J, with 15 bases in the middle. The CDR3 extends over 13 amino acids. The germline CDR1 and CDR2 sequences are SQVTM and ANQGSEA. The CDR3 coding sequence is TGCAGCGTGTTCAGGGGGGCAGTCAATGAGCAGTTCTTC. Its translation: CSVFRGAVNEQFF.

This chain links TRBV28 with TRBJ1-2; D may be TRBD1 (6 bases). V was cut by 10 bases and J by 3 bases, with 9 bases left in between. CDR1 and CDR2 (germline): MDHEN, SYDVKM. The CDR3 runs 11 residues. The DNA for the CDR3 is TGTGCCATAACAGGGTACTATGGCTACACCTTC. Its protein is CAITGYYGYTF.

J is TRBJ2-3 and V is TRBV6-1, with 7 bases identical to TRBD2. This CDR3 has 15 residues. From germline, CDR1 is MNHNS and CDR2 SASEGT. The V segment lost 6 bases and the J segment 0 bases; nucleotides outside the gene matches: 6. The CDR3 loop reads CASRARESSTDTQYF. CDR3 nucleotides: TGTGCCAGCAGGGCGCGGGAGTCGAGCACAGATACGCAGTATTTT.

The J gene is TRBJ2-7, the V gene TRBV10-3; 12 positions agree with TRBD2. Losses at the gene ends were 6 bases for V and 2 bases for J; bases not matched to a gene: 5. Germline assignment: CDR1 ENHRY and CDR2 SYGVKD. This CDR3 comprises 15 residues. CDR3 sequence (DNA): TGTGCCATCAGGGACGGACTAGCGGGGCCCTACGAGCAGTACTTC. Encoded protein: CAIRDGLAGPYEQYF.

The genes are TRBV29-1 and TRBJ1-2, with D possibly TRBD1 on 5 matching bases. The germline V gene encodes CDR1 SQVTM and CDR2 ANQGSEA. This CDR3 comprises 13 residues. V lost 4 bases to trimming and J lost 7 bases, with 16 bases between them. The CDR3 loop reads CSVVQQARGGYTF. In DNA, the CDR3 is TGCAGCGTTGTGCAACAGGCGAGAGGTGGCTACACCTTC.

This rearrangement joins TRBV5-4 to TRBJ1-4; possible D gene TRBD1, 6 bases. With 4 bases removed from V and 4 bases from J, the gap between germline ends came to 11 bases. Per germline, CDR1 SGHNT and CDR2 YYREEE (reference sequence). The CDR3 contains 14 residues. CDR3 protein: CASSTGTHNEKLFF. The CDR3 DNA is TGTGCCAGCAGCACCGGGACACATAATGAAAAACTGTTTTTT.

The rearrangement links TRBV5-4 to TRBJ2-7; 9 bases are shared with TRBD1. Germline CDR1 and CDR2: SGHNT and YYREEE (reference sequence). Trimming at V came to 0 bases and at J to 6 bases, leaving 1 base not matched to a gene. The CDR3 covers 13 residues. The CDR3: CASSLGDRVEQYF. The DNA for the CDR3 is TGTGCCAGCAGCTTGGGGGACAGGGTCGAGCAGTACTTC.